These T cell receptor beta chains were read from a single sample in a study of CD8 T cells in ankylosing spondylitis. TCRdb redid the calling of the 5' RACE reads with MiXCR, one entry per CDR3 protein. The table shows under 250,000 distinct CDR3 sequences, with 10% to 13% occurring only once. Source material: blood, either unsorted or a sorted T cell fraction (not recorded which). All receptors come from a male donor with ankylosing spondylitis or in good health (not recorded which). Both conserved end residues are part of each CDR3. The D gene is left open where the match is weak. Expanded clones are given a class, and other clones once, few, many or no size at all.

length: 14; size: many; V: TRBV20-1; D: TRBD2; J: TRBJ2-1; CDR3: CSALAGETYNEQFF; DNA: TGCAGTGCCTTAGCGGGGGAGACCTACAATGAGCAGTTCTTC
length: 15; size: many; V: TRBV6-5; D: TRBD2; J: TRBJ2-2; CDR3: CASSYDSGRAGELFF; DNA: TGTGCCAGCAGTTACGATAGCGGGAGGGCCGGGGAGCTGTTTTTT
length: 15; size: few; V: TRBV2; D: NA; J: TRBJ2-3; CDR3: CASSVERTRTDTQYF; DNA: TGTGCCAGCAGTGTTGAGCGCACCCGCACAGATACGCAGTATTTT
length: 15; size: many; V: TRBV3-1; D: NA; J: TRBJ1-5; CDR3: CASSQLGQGNQPQHF; DNA: TGTGCCAGCAGCCAGCTAGGACAAGGGAATCAGCCCCAGCATTTT
length: 15; size: many; V: TRBV5-1; D: TRBD1; J: TRBJ1-3; CDR3: CASRSTGVSGNTIYF; DNA: TGCGCCAGCAGATCGACAGGGGTGTCCGGAAACACCATATATTTT
length: 14; size: many; V: TRBV5-1; D: TRBD1; J: TRBJ1-1; CDR3: CASSRQGQNTEAFF; DNA: TGCGCCAGCAGCCGACAGGGCCAGAACACTGAAGCTTTCTTT
length: 15; size: few; V: TRBV7-9; D: NA; J: TRBJ2-1; CDR3: CASSLGQALGNEQFF; DNA: TGTGCCAGCAGCTTAGGACAGGCCCTCGGAAATGAGCAGTTCTTC
length: 15; size: many; V: TRBV18; D: NA; J: TRBJ1-1; CDR3: CASSLVRDKNTEAFF; DNA: TGTGCCAGCTCCCTGGTCCGGGACAAGAACACTGAAGCTTTCTTT
length: 12; size: many; V: TRBV11-3; D: NA; J: TRBJ2-3; CDR3: CASSPSADTQYF; DNA: TGTGCCAGCAGCCCTAGTGCAGATACGCAGTATTTT
length: 16; size: many; V: TRBV9; D: TRBD1; J: TRBJ2-3; CDR3: CASSVTPQGATDTQYF; DNA: TGTGCCAGCAGCGTAACTCCGCAGGGGGCCACAGATACGCAGTATTTT
length: 18; size: many; V: TRBV4-1; D: TRBD2; J: TRBJ2-7; CDR3: CASSQDRVLAGGPGEQYF; DNA: TGCGCCAGCAGCCAAGACCGGGTCCTAGCGGGGGGGCCAGGCGAGCAGTACTTC
length: 15; size: NA; V: TRBV29-1; D: NA; J: TRBJ2-7; CDR3: CSVEMEGGISYEQYF; DNA: TGCAGCGTTGAAATGGAAGGGGGGATCTCCTACGAGCAGTACTTC
length: 14; size: many; V: TRBV3-1; D: NA; J: TRBJ1-2; CDR3: CASSQHRSFYGYTF; DNA: TGTGCCAGCAGCCAACACAGGTCCTTCTATGGCTACACCTTC
length: 14; size: many; V: TRBV9; D: TRBD2; J: TRBJ2-1; CDR3: CASSSWGGYNEQFF; DNA: TGTGCCAGCAGCTCATGGGGGGGGTACAATGAGCAGTTCTTC
length: 14; size: many; V: TRBV5-1; D: TRBD1; J: TRBJ2-7; CDR3: CASSPGQGNYEQYF; DNA: TGCGCCAGCAGCCCGGGACAGGGGAACTACGAGCAGTACTTC
length: 15; size: few; V: TRBV4-2; D: NA; J: TRBJ1-2; CDR3: CASSQESPVGYGYTF; DNA: TGTGCCAGCAGCCAAGAGTCCCCGGTCGGCTATGGCTACACCTTC
length: 14; size: many; V: TRBV6-5; D: NA; J: TRBJ2-7; CDR3: CASSSPGRTYEQYF; DNA: TGTGCCAGCAGTTCCCCGGGACGAACCTACGAGCAGTACTTC
length: 15; size: few; V: TRBV30; D: TRBD1; J: TRBJ1-4; CDR3: CAWTPATGANEKLFF; DNA: TGTGCCTGGACCCCCGCGACAGGGGCAAATGAAAAACTGTTTTTT
length: 14; size: many; V: TRBV12-3/TRBV12-4; D: TRBD2; J: TRBJ2-1; CDR3: CAVMASGRINEQFF; DNA: TGTGCCGTCATGGCTAGCGGGAGAATAAATGAGCAGTTCTTC
length: 16; size: many; V: TRBV12-3/TRBV12-4; D: NA; J: TRBJ1-1; CDR3: CASSSSPGRVNTEAFF; DNA: TGTGCCAGCAGTTCCTCCCCGGGACGGGTGAACACTGAAGCTTTCTTT
length: 13; size: many; V: TRBV7-9; D: NA; J: TRBJ2-7; CDR3: CASSLGDSYEQYF; DNA: TGTGCCAGCAGTTTAGGGGACTCCTACGAGCAGTACTTC
length: 12; size: many; V: TRBV30; D: NA; J: TRBJ1-1; CDR3: CAWSVRPSEAFF; DNA: TGTGCCTGGAGTGTCCGTCCGAGTGAAGCTTTCTTT
length: 15; size: many; V: TRBV25-1; D: TRBD1; J: TRBJ2-7; CDR3: CASSDGRGRIYEQYF; DNA: TGTGCCAGCAGTGACGGCAGGGGGCGAATCTACGAGCAGTACTTC
length: 15; size: many; V: TRBV5-1; D: TRBD2; J: TRBJ2-2; CDR3: CASSPGRPNTGELFF; DNA: TGCGCCAGCAGTCCCGGGAGGCCGAACACCGGGGAGCTGTTTTTT
length: 14; size: once; V: TRBV10-2; D: TRBD2; J: TRBJ2-7; CDR3: CASRGLAAVYEQYF; DNA: TGCGCCAGCAGGGGACTAGCGGCCGTCTACGAGCAGTACTTC
length: 13; size: NA; V: TRBV7-7; D: NA; J: TRBJ1-6; CDR3: CASSFSQNSPLHF; DNA: TGTGCCAGCAGCTTCTCGCAGAATTCACCCCTCCACTTT
length: 13; size: many; V: TRBV5-1; D: NA; J: TRBJ2-7; CDR3: CASSLKGGYEQYF; DNA: TGCGCCAGCAGCCTGAAGGGGGGTTACGAGCAGTACTTC
length: 16; size: few; V: TRBV7-6; D: NA; J: TRBJ2-2; CDR3: CASNLGAGGNTGELFF; DNA: TGTGCCAGCAACTTAGGAGCAGGCGGGAACACCGGGGAGCTGTTTTTT
length: 15; size: many; V: TRBV2; D: TRBD2; J: TRBJ2-3; CDR3: CASSVTSGATDTQYF; DNA: TGTGCCAGCAGCGTGACTAGCGGGGCCACAGATACGCAGTATTTT
length: 15; size: few; V: TRBV12-3/TRBV12-4; D: TRBD2; J: TRBJ2-7; CDR3: CASSPTGLEFGEQYF; DNA: TGTGCCAGCAGTCCGACGGGACTAGAGTTCGGCGAGCAGTACTTC
length: 14; size: many; V: TRBV20-1; D: TRBD1; J: TRBJ1-4; CDR3: CSARQGETNEKLFF; DNA: TGCAGTGCTCGACAGGGGGAAACTAATGAAAAACTGTTTTTT
length: 14; size: NA; V: TRBV7-9; D: TRBD1; J: TRBJ2-1; CDR3: CASSRRDRYNEQFF; DNA: TGTGCCAGCAGCCGGAGGGACAGGTACAATGAGCAGTTCTTC
length: 18; size: many; V: TRBV20-1; D: NA; J: TRBJ2-3; CDR3: CSARVPRGGASSTDTQYF; DNA: TGCAGTGCTAGAGTCCCGCGGGGCGGAGCCTCTAGCACAGATACGCAGTATTTT
length: 12; size: many; V: TRBV29-1; D: NA; J: TRBJ2-7; CDR3: CSVKQDYYEQYF; DNA: TGCAGCGTTAAGCAGGACTACTACGAGCAGTACTTC
length: 15; size: many; V: TRBV7-9; D: NA; J: TRBJ2-7; CDR3: CASSSSPATNYEQYF; DNA: TGTGCCAGCAGCTCCTCGCCAGCGACGAACTACGAGCAGTACTTC
length: 14; size: NA; V: TRBV3-1; D: TRBD1; J: TRBJ1-5; CDR3: CARSPQTGVWPQHF; DNA: TGTGCCCGCAGCCCTCAGACAGGGGTGTGGCCCCAGCATTTT
length: 13; size: NA; V: TRBV27; D: NA; J: TRBJ2-3; CDR3: CASSRGVTDTQYF; DNA: TGTGCCAGCAGTCGTGGAGTTACAGATACGCAGTATTTT
length: 12; size: few; V: TRBV2; D: NA; J: TRBJ2-1; CDR3: CASSGGINEQFF; DNA: TGTGCCAGCAGTGGAGGGATCAATGAGCAGTTCTTC
length: 13; size: many; V: TRBV5-1; D: NA; J: TRBJ2-1; CDR3: CASSLAGDNEQFF; DNA: TGCGCCAGCAGCCTAGCCGGGGACAATGAGCAGTTCTTC
length: 14; size: many; V: TRBV20-1; D: TRBD2; J: TRBJ2-5; CDR3: CSASPSGTMETQYF; DNA: TGCAGTGCTAGTCCTAGCGGGACGATGGAGACCCAGTACTTC
length: 10; size: many; V: TRBV12-3/TRBV12-4; D: NA; J: TRBJ2-7; CDR3: CASSGGRQYF; DNA: TGTGCCAGCAGCGGGGGACGGCAGTACTTC
length: 12; size: many; V: TRBV5-1; D: NA; J: TRBJ2-7; CDR3: CASRSGAYEQYF; DNA: TGCGCCAGCCGTTCAGGGGCCTACGAGCAGTACTTC
length: 15; size: many; V: TRBV20-1; D: TRBD2; J: TRBJ2-3; CDR3: CSASWLAGDADTQYF; DNA: TGCAGTGCTAGCTGGCTAGCGGGGGATGCAGATACGCAGTATTTT
length: 14; size: NA; V: TRBV7-2; D: NA; J: TRBJ2-5; CDR3: CASSLRRVQETQYF; DNA: TGTGCCAGCAGCTTGCGCCGCGTCCAAGAGACCCAGTACTTC
length: 13; size: NA; V: TRBV30; D: NA; J: TRBJ2-7; CDR3: CAWRRDHSGEQYF; DNA: TGTGCCTGGAGGCGGGACCATTCTGGCGAGCAGTACTTC
length: 16; size: few; V: TRBV7-2; D: TRBD1; J: TRBJ1-6; CDR3: CASSLRTGTGNPPLHF; DNA: TGTGCCAGCAGCTTAAGAACCGGGACAGGGAACCCACCCCTCCACTTT
length: 11; size: many; V: TRBV29-1; D: NA; J: TRBJ1-2; CDR3: CSARYDYGYTF; DNA: TGCAGCGCGAGGTACGACTATGGCTACACCTTC
length: 15; size: many; V: TRBV5-1; D: TRBD2; J: TRBJ2-7; CDR3: CASSPTGGSSYEQYF; DNA: TGCGCCAGCAGCCCCACCGGGGGGTCCTCCTACGAGCAGTACTTC
length: 15; size: many; V: TRBV5-1; D: TRBD2; J: TRBJ2-2; CDR3: CASKGLAENTGELFF; DNA: TGCGCCAGCAAGGGTCTAGCGGAGAACACCGGGGAGCTGTTTTTT
length: 19; size: many; V: TRBV5-1; D: TRBD2; J: TRBJ2-1; CDR3: CASSSWTSGGSSSYNEQFF; DNA: TGCGCCAGCAGCTCCTGGACTAGCGGGGGCTCGAGCTCCTACAATGAGCAGTTCTTC
length: 15; size: NA; V: TRBV10-1; D: TRBD1; J: TRBJ1-2; CDR3: CASSRGTGDTGGYTF; DNA: TGCGCCAGCAGTCGCGGGACAGGGGACACGGGGGGCTACACCTTC
length: 12; size: many; V: TRBV6-6; D: TRBD1; J: TRBJ1-6; CDR3: CATGQVNSPLHF; DNA: TGTGCCACTGGACAGGTTAATTCACCCCTCCACTTT
length: 14; size: many; V: TRBV30; D: TRBD1; J: TRBJ2-6; CDR3: CAGQGTSGANVLTF; DNA: TGTGCCGGACAGGGTACCTCTGGGGCCAACGTCCTGACTTTC
length: 18; size: many; V: TRBV9; D: NA; J: TRBJ2-3; CDR3: CASSVEWPRGAVADTQYF; DNA: TGTGCCAGCAGCGTAGAGTGGCCCCGGGGGGCCGTAGCAGATACGCAGTATTTT